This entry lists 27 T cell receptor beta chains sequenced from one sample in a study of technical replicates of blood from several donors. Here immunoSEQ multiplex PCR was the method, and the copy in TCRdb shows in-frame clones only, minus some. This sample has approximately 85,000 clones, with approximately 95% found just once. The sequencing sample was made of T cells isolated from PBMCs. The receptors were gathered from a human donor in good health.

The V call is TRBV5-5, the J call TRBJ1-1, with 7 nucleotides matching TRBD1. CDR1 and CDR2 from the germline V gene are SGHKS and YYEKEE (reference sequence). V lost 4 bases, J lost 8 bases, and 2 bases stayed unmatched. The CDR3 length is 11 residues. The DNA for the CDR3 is TGTGCCAGCAGCCCGGACAGGGAAGCTTTCTTT. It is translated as CASSPDREAFF. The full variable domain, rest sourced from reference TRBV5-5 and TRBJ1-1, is DAGVTQSPTHLIKTRGQQVTLRCSPISGHKSVSWYQQVLGQGPQFIFQYYEKEERGRGNFPDRFSARQFPNYSSELNVNALLLGDSALYLCASSPDREAFFGQGTRLTVV.

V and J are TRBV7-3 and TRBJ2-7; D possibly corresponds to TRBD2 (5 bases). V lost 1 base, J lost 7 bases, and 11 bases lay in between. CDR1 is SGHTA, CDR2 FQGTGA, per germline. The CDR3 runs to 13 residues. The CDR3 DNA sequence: TGTGCCAGCAGCTTAAACAACGGACTGGAGCAGTACTTC. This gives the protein CASSLNNGLEQYF.

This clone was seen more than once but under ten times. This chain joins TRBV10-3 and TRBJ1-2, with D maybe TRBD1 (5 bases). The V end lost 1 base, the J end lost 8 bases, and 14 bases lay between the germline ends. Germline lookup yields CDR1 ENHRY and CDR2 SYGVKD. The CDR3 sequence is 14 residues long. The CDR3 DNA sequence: TGTGCCATCAGTGAGTTCCAGGGAGGCGGCGGCTACACCTTC. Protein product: CAISEFQGGGGYTF.

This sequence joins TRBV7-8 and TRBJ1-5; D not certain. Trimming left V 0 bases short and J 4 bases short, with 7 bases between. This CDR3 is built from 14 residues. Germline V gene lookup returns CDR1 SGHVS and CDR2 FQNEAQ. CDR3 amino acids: CASSLAGGNQPQHF. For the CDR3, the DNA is TGTGCCAGCAGCTTAGCCGGAGGAAATCAGCCCCAGCATTTT.

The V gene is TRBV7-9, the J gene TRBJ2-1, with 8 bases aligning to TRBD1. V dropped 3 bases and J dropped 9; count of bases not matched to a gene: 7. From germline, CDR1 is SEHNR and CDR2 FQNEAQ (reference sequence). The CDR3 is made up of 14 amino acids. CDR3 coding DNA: TGTGCCAGCAGCTTTGGACAGGGACAAGCTGAGCAGTTCTTC. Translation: CASSFGQGQAEQFF.

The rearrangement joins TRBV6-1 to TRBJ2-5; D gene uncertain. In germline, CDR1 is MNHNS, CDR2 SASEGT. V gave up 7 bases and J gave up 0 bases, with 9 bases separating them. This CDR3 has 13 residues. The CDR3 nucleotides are TGTGCCAGCACCCCCCCCAACCAAGAGACCCAGTACTTC. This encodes CASTPPNQETQYF.

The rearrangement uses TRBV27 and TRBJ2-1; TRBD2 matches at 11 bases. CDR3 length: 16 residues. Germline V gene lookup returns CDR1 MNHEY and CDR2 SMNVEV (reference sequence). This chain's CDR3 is CSISGRAHSSYNEQFF. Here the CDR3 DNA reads TGTAGTATTAGCGGGAGGGCCCATAGCTCCTACAATGAGCAGTTCTTC.

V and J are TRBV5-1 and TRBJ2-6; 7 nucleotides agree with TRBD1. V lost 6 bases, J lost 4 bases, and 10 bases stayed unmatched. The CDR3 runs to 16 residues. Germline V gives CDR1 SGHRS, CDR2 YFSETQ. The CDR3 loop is CASKTGNLWGANVLTF. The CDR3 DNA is TGCGCCAGCAAGACAGGGAACCTCTGGGGGGCCAACGTCCTGACTTTC.

CDR3 amino acids: CASSHRTGEGTDTQYF. The CDR3 DNA reads as TGCGCCAGCAGCCACCGGACAGGAGAGGGCACAGATACGCAGTATTTT. The chain recombines TRBV4-1 with TRBJ2-3; 7 positions agree with TRBD1. Germline trimming cut 3 bases from V and 1 base from J; bases unmatched to any gene: 7. Germline V gene sequence: CDR1 MGHRA, CDR2 YSYEKL. The CDR3 runs 16 residues.

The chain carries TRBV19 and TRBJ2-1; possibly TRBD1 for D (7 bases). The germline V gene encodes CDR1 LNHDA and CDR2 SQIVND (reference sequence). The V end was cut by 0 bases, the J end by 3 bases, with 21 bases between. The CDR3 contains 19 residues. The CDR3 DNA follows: TGTGCCAGTAGTATAGATCCTGGACTACGGGACAGCCTCTACAATGAGCAGTTCTTC. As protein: CASSIDPGLRDSLYNEQFF.

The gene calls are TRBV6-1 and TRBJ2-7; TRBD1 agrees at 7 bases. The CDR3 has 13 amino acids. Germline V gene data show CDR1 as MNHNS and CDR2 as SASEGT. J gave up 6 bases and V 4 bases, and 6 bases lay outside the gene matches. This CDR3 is CASSATGSGEQYF. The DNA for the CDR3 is TGTGCCAGCAGTGCGACAGGGTCGGGCGAGCAGTACTTC.

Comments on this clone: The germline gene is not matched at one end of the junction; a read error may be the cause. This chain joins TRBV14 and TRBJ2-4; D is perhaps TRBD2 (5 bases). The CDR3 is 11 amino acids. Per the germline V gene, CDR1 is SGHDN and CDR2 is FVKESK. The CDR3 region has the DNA TGTGCCAGCAGCCACCCCACGGCCGGCGGGTTC. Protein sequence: CASSHPTAGGF.

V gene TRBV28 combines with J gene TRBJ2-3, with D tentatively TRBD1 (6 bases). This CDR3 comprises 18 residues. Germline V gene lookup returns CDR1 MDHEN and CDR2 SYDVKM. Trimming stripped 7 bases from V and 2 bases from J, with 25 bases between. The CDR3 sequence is CASIVTGTISLHTDTQYF. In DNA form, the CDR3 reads TGTGCCAGCATCGTAACCGGGACAATTTCTTTACACACAGATACGCAGTATTTT.

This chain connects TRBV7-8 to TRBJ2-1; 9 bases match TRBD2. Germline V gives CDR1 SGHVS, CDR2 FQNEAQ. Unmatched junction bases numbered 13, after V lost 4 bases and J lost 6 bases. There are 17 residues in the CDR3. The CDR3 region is CASSSSGGGRASNEQFF. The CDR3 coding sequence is TGTGCCAGCAGCTCGTCCGGGGGCGGGAGGGCCTCCAATGAGCAGTTCTTC.

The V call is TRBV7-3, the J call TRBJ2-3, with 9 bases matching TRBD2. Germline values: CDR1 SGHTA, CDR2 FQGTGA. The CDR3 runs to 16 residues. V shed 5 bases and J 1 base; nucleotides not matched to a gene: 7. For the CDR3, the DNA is TGTGCCAGCAGCCCTCAGGAGCGGGGGGGCACAGATACGCAGTATTTT. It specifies CASSPQERGGTDTQYF.

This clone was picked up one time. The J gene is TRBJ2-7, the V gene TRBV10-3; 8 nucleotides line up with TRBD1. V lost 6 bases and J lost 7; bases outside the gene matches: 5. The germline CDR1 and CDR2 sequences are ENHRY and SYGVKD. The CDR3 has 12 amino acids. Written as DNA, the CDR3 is TGTGCCATCAGAATGACAGGGGAAGAGCAGTACTTC. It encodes CAIRMTGEEQYF.

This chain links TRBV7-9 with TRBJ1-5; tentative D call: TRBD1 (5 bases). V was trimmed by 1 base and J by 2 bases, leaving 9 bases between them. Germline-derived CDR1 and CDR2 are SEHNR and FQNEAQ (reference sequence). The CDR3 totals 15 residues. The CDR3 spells CASSLGGGGNQPQHF. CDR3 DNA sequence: TGTGCCAGCAGCTTAGGCGGGGGAGGCAATCAGCCCCAGCATTTT. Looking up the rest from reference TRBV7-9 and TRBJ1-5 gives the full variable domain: DTGVSQNPRHKITKRGQNVTFRCDPISEHNRLYWYRQTLGQGPEFLTYFQNEAQLEKSRLLSDRFSAERPKGSFSTLEIQRTEQGDSAMYLCASSLGGGGNQPQHFGDGTRLSIL.

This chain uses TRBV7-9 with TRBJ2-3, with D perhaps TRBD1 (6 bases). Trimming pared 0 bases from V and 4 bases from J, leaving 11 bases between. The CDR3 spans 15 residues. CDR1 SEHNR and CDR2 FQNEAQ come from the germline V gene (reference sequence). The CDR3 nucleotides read TGTGCCAGCAGCTTAGCGGGGGCTGTCGCAGATACGCAGTATTTT. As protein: CASSLAGAVADTQYF.

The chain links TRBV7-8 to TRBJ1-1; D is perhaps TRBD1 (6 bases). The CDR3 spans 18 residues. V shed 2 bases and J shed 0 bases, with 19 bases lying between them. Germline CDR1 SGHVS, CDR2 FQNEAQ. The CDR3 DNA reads TGTGCCAGCAGCTTAAATCAGGGGTGGAGCGGCATGAACACTGAAGCTTTCTTT. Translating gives CASSLNQGWSGMNTEAFF.

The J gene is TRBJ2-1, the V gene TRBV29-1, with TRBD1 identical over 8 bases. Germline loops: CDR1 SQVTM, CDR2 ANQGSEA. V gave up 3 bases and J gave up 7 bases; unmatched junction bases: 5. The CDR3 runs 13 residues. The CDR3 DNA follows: TGCAGCGTTGATCCAGGGGGCCGTAATGAGCAGTTCTTC. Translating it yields CSVDPGGRNEQFF.

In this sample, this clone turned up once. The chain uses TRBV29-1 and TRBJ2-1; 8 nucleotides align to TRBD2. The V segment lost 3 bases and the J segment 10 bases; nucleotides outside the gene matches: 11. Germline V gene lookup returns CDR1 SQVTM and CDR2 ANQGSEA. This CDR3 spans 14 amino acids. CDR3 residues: CSVEEREGLGEQFF. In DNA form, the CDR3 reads TGCAGCGTTGAGGAACGGGAGGGCCTGGGGGAGCAGTTCTTC.

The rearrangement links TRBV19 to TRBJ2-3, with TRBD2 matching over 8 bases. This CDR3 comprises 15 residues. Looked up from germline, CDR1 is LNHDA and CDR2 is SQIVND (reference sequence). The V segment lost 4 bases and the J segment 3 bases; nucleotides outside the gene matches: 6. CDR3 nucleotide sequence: TGTGCCAGTAGTAAGGGACTAGGGTTTACAGATACGCAGTATTTT. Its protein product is CASSKGLGFTDTQYF. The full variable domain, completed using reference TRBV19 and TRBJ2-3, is DGGITQSPKYLFRKEGQNVTLSCEQNLNHDAMYWYRQDPGQGLRLIYYSQIVNDFQKGDIAEGYSVSREKKESFPLTVTSAQKNPTAFYLCASSKGLGFTDTQYFGPGTRLTVL.

The CDR3 DNA reads TGTGCCAGCAGCGATCCGCCCCGGGAGACCCAGTACTTC. It codes for CASSDPPRETQYF. The chain is built from TRBV5-4 and TRBJ2-5; D remains unclear. Germline lookup yields CDR1 SGHNT and CDR2 YYREEE (reference sequence). The CDR3 length is 13 residues. V shed 4 bases and J shed 5 bases, with 12 bases lying between them.

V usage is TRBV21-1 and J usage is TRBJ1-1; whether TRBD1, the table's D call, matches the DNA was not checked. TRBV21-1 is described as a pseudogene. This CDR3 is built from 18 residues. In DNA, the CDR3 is TGTGCCAGCAGCAAAGCGGGGATGACAGGGAGTCTGGTCACTGAAGCTTTCTTT. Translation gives CASSKAGMTGSLVTEAFF.

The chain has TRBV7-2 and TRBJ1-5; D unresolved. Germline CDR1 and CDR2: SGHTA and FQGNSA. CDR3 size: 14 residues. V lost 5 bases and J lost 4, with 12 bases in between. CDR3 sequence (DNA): TGTGCCAGCAGCGCCGACGGGATTAATCAGCCCCAGCATTTT. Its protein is CASSADGINQPQHF.

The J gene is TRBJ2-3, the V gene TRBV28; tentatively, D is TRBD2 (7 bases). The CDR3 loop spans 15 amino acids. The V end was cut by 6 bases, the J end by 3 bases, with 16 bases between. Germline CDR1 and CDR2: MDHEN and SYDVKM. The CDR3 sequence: CASSGGGGITDTQYF. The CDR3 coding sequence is TGTGCCAGCAGCGGGGGCGGGGGTATTACAGATACGCAGTATTTT.

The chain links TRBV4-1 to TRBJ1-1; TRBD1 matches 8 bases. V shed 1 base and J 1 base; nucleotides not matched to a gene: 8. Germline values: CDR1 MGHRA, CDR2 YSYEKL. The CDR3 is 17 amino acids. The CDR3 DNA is TGCGCCAGCAGCCAAGGGCTACAGGGGGGGAGGAACACTGAAGCTTTCTTT. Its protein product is CASSQGLQGGRNTEAFF.